This T cell receptor (beta chain) is drawn from a study of a mutant IDH1 vaccine in newly diagnosed glioma (dated by TCRdb to about 2021). About the full investigation: Vaccination was initiated 4-6 weeks after radiotherapy alone, or concurrently with temozolomide cycles in the chemotherapy-containing groups. Before enrollment, most patients had been given radiochemotherapy with temozolomide as standard therapy, while the rest had received either radiotherapy alone or temozolomide alone. The week-35 safety follow-up took place at visit V12, and the week-47 end of study took place at visit V13. Of the 25 to 35 treated patients, around 62% were male and about 40% were female, and a mean age of about 37 years was recorded. Peripheral blood samples were drawn at six visits, namely V03 (baseline), V05, V07, V10, V12 and V13. Longitudinal TCRB deep sequencing was done for 25 treated patients, wherever samples were available for exploratory analyses.

Overall study results and their limits: The authors noted that analyses of patient blood samples could not be reproduced because of sample limitations. PBMC samples for TCRB deep sequencing were selected based on availability. Pseudoprogression appeared unrelated to alterations in the top peripheral T cell clonotypes detected by TCRB sequencing. Immune responses induced by the vaccine were seen in around 94% of patients across multiple MHC alleles.

About this clone itself: Its binding antigen is unknown. Per-base qualities were not stored, and no clone one base away is much larger.

Libraries were constructed by the immunoSEQ multiplex PCR assay. Rearranged TCR beta chain sequences were amplified with the hsTCRB Kit following the manufacturer's protocol. TCRB libraries were sequenced on an Illumina MiSeq. Per the source publication's procedure: The kit vendor's proprietary platform handled demultiplexing, trimming and gene mapping. As stored in TCRdb, this immuneACCESS dataset retains in-frame rearrangements with V and J assigned. A fraction of the clones does not appear; measured against another copy, unresolved V genes explain less than half of the discrepancy, and the remainder lacks a known reason. V and J calls and clone size are those listed in that table; D and trimming were worked out from the DNA. Present in this sample are tens of thousands of clones, about 86% of which were seen just once. More than 1.5% of the sample belongs to the ten largest clones. The sample's time point label, decoded: week 35, safety follow-up. Each vaccine dose, consisting of 300 ug of a 20-mer mutant IDH1 peptide in Montanide, was administered subcutaneously with topical imiquimod. Patients were given eight vaccinations, in weeks 1, 3, 5, 7, 11, 15, 19 and 23, which matched visits V03 through V10. All donors had newly diagnosed IDH1-mutant astrocytomas of WHO grade 3 or 4 that showed loss of nuclear ATRX. The samples were drawn from NOA16, a multicentre, single-arm, open-label phase I trial in Germany that tested a mutant IDH1 peptide vaccine in humans for the first time. Genomic DNA for TCRB sequencing was extracted from EDTA blood using the DNeasy Blood and Tissue Kit.

The specimen was PBMCs, collected from a glioma patient whose treatment included an IDH1 peptide vaccine. The receptor's source is a man in his forties with glioma.

The CDR3 protein: CASSIRGGRNTGELFF. The DNA sequence is as follows: TGTGCCAGTAGTATCAGGGGTGGGAGGAACACCGGGGAGCTGTTTTTT. The V and J segments used are TRBV19 and TRBJ2-2; a tentative D match to TRBD1 spans 6 bases. The germline ends are 12 bases apart after V is trimmed by 3 bases and J by 1 base. The CDR3 holds 16 amino acids from the cysteine to the phenylalanine. The retained sequence is limited to the CDR3, 48 bases, with the frame set at the first base. CDR1 is given as LNHDA and CDR2 as SQIVND, both from the germline V gene (reference sequence).